The text below deals with one T cell receptor beta chain. This clonotype was seen a handful of times. The clone's antigen remains unknown. It has no much larger one-base neighbor in the sample; base qualities were not kept. Amplification of TCR beta CDR3 regions was carried out from RNA transcripts. The first round of RT-PCR for the TCR CDR3 was performed with the HTBI primer set and the Qiagen OneStep RT-PCR kit. Libraries were constructed in a second round of multiplex PCR, after which size selection and purification were performed. Sequencing of the libraries was done on an Illumina HiSeq2000 using paired-end 100 bp reads. Per the authors' processing: SOAPnuke was used to process the raw data, throwing out any read that contained adapters or uncalled bases, had a mean Phred below 15, or lacked an exact constant-primer or identifier match. High-quality paired reads were merged using COPE v1.2.5, and each unique nucleotide sequence was defined as a clonotype. Clonotypes were aligned to IMGT TRBV, TRBD and TRBJ reference segments using MiTCR v1.1. The analysis was restricted to V-J combinations with a frequency above 0.0001, which together covered roughly 99% of the repertoires. The TCS score was defined as F50 (clonal expansion) divided by E x V (chaos), with BLOSUM62-based TCRdist calculated between CDR3 peptides within each V-J. Welch's t-statistics and random forest reduced roughly 500 V-J features to 10 to 15, which were used in a naive Bayes classifier (R e1071). TCRdb ran its own pipeline on the public reads, namely fastp trimming at Q25 and MiXCR clone calling, and kept in-frame beta chains. Every entry covers one CDR3 protein and lists the most common genes and DNA from its rows. The V and J calls and clone size are TCRdb's, not the authors'. The sample table lists approximately 590,000 distinct CDR3 sequences, 15% to 17% of them with a count of one. The ten largest clones represent 7.3% of the sample.

This sample was included in a study of T cells in Graves' hyperthyroidism and ophthalmopathy (dated by TCRdb to between 2017 and 2020). As for the study more broadly: Peripheral blood was collected at initial diagnosis, before any treatment. To identify distinguishing TCR V-J signatures, a discovery cohort of 100 or so patients was used, comprising roughly 45 with Graves' ophthalmopathy and 57 with stable Graves' hyperthyroidism. Prospective prediction of ophthalmopathy was tested in an independent validation cohort consisting of 18 hyperthyroidism patients and around 17 patients who later progressed to ophthalmopathy. For training and testing, the 100 or so patients in the discovery cohort were randomly divided in a 7:3 ratio. The study also compared thyroid tissue and blood T-cell repertoires from roughly 6 Graves' hyperthyroidism patients. After blood sampling, hyperthyroidism patients were treated with methimazole at a starting dose of 30 mg daily, and ophthalmopathy patients were treated with high-dose intravenous methylprednisolone. The paper reports TCR Vbeta CDR3 sequencing of 135 peripheral blood samples: 43 ophthalmopathy, about 75 hyperthyroidism and about 17 progressor patients. What the research found in general, with its limitations: A model built on a 13 V-J signature distinguished ophthalmopathy from stable hyperthyroidism, reaching 85% to 90% sensitivity and around 81% specificity in cross-validation and 80%/75% in testing. No statistical method was used to set the sample size in advance, and investigators knew the group allocation. Most expanded thyroid clonotypes (frequency above 0.001) were also detected in blood, suggesting blood repertoires may reflect thyroid immune responses. In validation, the model predicted progression to ophthalmopathy a median of approximately 6.3 months before onset, with about 70% sensitivity and roughly 77% specificity.

V is reduced by 3 bases and J by 5 bases, leaving a spacing of 19 bases between them. CDR1 LNHDA and CDR2 SQIVND were looked up in the germline V gene (reference sequence). The CDR3 goes from the cysteine to the phenylalanine over 16 residues. Only the CDR3 part of the read is kept: 48 bases, read in frame from the first base. A patient counted as having stable Graves' hyperthyroidism if no progression to ophthalmopathy occurred over 18 months of follow-up. Hyperthyroidism patients were newly diagnosed, with disease duration under 2 months, and aged 18 to 65 years. Patients with uncontrolled infections, other autoimmune diseases, pregnancy or lactation were excluded. Clinical symptoms, serum thyroxine and TRAb, thyroid ultrasound, and orbital computed tomography formed the basis for the diagnoses. PBMCs were isolated from about 9 ml of fresh peripheral blood by Ficoll-Paque density gradient centrifugation. Total RNA was extracted with Trizol reagent, and quality was checked on an Agilent 2100 Bioanalyzer.

This receptor was obtained from a woman aged 25 to 39 with Graves' hyperthyroidism. The sample comprised blood. The rearranged chain carries TRBV19 and TRBJ1-1; the D segment could be TRBD1, given 6 matching bases. CDR3 region: CASSIRMVGAGTEAFF. Read as DNA, the sequence is TGTGCCAGTAGTATCCGAATGGTGGGGGCAGGAACTGAAGCTTTCTTT.